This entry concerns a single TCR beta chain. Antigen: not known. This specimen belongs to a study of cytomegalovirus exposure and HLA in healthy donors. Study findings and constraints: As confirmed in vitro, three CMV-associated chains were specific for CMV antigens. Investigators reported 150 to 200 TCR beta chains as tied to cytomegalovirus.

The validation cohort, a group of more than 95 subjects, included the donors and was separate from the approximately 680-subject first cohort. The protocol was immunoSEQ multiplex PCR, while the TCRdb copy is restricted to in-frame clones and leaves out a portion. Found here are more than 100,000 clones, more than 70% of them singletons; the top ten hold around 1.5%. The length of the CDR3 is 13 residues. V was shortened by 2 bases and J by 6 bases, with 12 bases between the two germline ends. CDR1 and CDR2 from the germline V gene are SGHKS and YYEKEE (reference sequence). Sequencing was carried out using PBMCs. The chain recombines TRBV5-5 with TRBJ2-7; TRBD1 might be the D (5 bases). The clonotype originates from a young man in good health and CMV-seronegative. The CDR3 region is CASSLGRVGEQYF. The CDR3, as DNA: TGTGCCAGCAGCTTAGGCAGGGTGGGCGAGCAGTACTTC.